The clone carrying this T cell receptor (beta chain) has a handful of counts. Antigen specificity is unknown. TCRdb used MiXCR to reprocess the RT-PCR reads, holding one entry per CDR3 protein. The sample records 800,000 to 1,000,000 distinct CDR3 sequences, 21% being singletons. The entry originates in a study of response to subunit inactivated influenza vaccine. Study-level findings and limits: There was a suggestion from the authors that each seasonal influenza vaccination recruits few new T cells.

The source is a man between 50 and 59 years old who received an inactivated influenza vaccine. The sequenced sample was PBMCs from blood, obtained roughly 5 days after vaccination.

The CDR3 DNA reads as TGTGCCATCAGTGAGTCTGAGGGAGGCCTAGGTAGGAGCTCCTACAATGAGCAGTTCTTC. Protein: CAISESEGGLGRSSYNEQFF. This chain uses TRBV10-3 with TRBJ2-1; the D gene is possibly TRBD2 (6 bases). The CDR3 is made up of 20 amino acids. The V end lost 0 bases, the J end lost 0 bases, and 21 bases lay between the germline ends. Looked up from germline, CDR1 is ENHRY and CDR2 is SYGVKD.